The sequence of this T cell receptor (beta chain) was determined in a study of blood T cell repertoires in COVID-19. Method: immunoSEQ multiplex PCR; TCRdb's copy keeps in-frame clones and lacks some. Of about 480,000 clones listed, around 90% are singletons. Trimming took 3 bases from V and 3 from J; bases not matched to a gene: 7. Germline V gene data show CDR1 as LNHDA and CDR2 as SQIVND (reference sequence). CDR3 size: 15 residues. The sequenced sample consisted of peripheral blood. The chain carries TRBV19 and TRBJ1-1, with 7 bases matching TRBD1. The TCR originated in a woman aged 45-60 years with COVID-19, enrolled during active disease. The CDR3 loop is CASSIGQATDTEAFF. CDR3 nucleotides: TGTGCCAGTAGTATCGGACAGGCTACAGACACTGAAGCTTTCTTT.